The T cell receptor (beta chain) under discussion was sequenced for a study of blood T cell repertoires in COVID-19. Background on the study: The cDNA or gDNA used as material had been derived from T cells, B-cell-depleted T cells, or PBMCs.

Germline V CDR1 and CDR2: KGHSH, LQKENI. V shed 1 base and J 1 base; nucleotides not matched to a gene: 8. CDR3 length: 20 amino acids. Per the study methods: Researchers report that nucleated cell counts were estimated from reference gene primer amplification. Some clones are missing from TCRdb's copy, which holds only in-frame ones; the method was immunoSEQ multiplex PCR. That table furnishes V, J and clone size, whereas the DNA furnished D and trimming. This table holds some 40,000 clones, 75% to 85% found once. Sample: peripheral blood. V is TRBV18 and J is TRBJ2-3; TRBD2 matches 16 bases. The receptor's source is a human donor in a cohort sampled during active or convalescent COVID-19. The donor label of this sample is uncertain. DNA for the CDR3: TGTGCCAGCTCACCACAGGGACTAGCGGGAGGGAGGATTCGCACAGATACGCAGTATTTT. Its protein product is CASSPQGLAGGRIRTDTQYF.